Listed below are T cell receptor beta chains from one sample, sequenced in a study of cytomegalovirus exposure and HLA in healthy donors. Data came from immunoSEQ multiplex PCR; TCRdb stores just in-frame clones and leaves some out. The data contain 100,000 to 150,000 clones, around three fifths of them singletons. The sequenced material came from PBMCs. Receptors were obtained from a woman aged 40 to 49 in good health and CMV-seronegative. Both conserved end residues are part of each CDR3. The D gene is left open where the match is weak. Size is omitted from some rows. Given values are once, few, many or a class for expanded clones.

TGTGCCAGCAGTGAGGAGGAACTCTATGGCTACACCTTC	CASSEEELYGYTF	-	TRBV2	TRBJ1-2	-
TGTGCCAGCAGCTTAGTCGGAGGTGAAGCTTTCTTT	CASSLVGGEAFF	-	TRBV7-9	TRBJ1-1	-
TGTGCCAGCAGCCTTAGACAGATCCTCTCGAGCTCCTATAATTCACCCCTCCACTTT	CASSLRQILSSSYNSPLHF	-	TRBV7-6	TRBJ1-6	-
TGTGCCACCAGCAGAGACTTCGGCAGGGGGGACGAAAAACTGTTTTTT	CATSRDFGRGDEKLFF	TRBD1	TRBV15	TRBJ1-4	-
TGTGCCAGCAGCGTAGCAGCAGGTTTCACCGGGGAGCTGTTTTTT	CASSVAAGFTGELFF	-	TRBV9	TRBJ2-2	-
TGCGCCAGCAGCTTGGCCTGGGGAGGGGAGGATGGCTACACCTTC	CASSLAWGGEDGYTF	-	TRBV5-1	TRBJ1-2	-
TGCGCCAGCAGCCAAGATTCGGGGGTAGGGGGCCACTACTATGGCTACACCTTC	CASSQDSGVGGHYYGYTF	TRBD1	TRBV4-1	TRBJ1-2	-
TGTGCCAGCAGTTTCTGGGGCGGGGGGGCCGGTGAGCAGTTCTTC	CASSFWGGGAGEQFF	TRBD2	TRBV27	TRBJ2-1	-
TGCAGCGTTGATTCAGGGGTTGACACCGGGGAGCTGTTTTTT	CSVDSGVDTGELFF	-	TRBV29-1	TRBJ2-2	-
TGCGCCAGCAGCTTGGAGGTTTCGCCGCGGCGCTCACCCCTCCACTTT	CASSLEVSPRRSPLHF	-	TRBV5-1	TRBJ1-6	few
TGTGCCAGCAGCTCCCGGGGGGGCCAAGATACGCAGTATTTT	CASSSRGGQDTQYF	TRBD2	TRBV5-4	TRBJ2-3	-
TGTGCCACCAGTGCGGGGGCACGCACAGATACGCAGTATTTT	CATSAGARTDTQYF	-	TRBV15	TRBJ2-3	-
TGTGCCTGGAGTCTGACAGGGATCGAAGCTTTCTTT	CAWSLTGIEAFF	TRBD1	TRBV30	TRBJ1-1	-
TGTGCCAGCAGCGTCCTCAGAACCCCCGGGGAGCTGTTTTTT	CASSVLRTPGELFF	-	TRBV9	TRBJ2-2	-
TGCGCCAGCAGTCGGGACAGTTCCTACAATGAGCAGTTCTTC	CASSRDSSYNEQFF	TRBD1	TRBV5-1	TRBJ2-1	-
TGTGCCAGCTCACTCCTGGGACAGAACAATCAGCCCCAGCATTTT	CASSLLGQNNQPQHF	TRBD1	TRBV18	TRBJ1-5	-
TGTGCCAGCATGGGCAGGGGTAACACTGAAGCTTTCTTT	CASMGRGNTEAFF	-	TRBV25-1	TRBJ1-1	-
TGTGCCATTACAAATTGGCAGGAAAACTATGGCTACACCTTC	CAITNWQENYGYTF	-	TRBV25-1	TRBJ1-2	-
TGTGCCAGCAGTTTGTCCGGACAGGGTCAGAACACTGAAGCTTTCTTT	CASSLSGQGQNTEAFF	TRBD1	TRBV6-4	TRBJ1-1	-
TGTGCCAGTAGTTCAGGTGGCCGGATACAGCCCCAGCATTTT	CASSSGGRIQPQHF	-	TRBV19	TRBJ1-5	few
TGCGCCAGCAGCACCGGGAGAGGGTTCGCCACTGAAGCTTTCTTT	CASSTGRGFATEAFF	-	TRBV5-1	TRBJ1-1	-
TGTGCCAGCAGCTTTCTCCCCGGGACACAAACCGGGGAGCTGTTTTTT	CASSFLPGTQTGELFF	-	TRBV7-9	TRBJ2-2	few
TGCGCCAGCAGCTTGGATCCGGGGGGGAGCAATGAGCAGTTCTTC	CASSLDPGGSNEQFF	TRBD2	TRBV5-1	TRBJ2-1	-
TGTGCCAGTATCACCCCCCCCGAGGACAGGGGGTCTGGAAACACCATATATTTT	CASITPPEDRGSGNTIYF	TRBD1	TRBV19	TRBJ1-3	-
TGTGCCAGGGGGGGGCTATCCCGCACAGATACGCAGTATTTT	CARGGLSRTDTQYF	-	TRBV2	TRBJ2-3	-
TGCGCCAGCAGCTTTCAGACTAGCGGGGGCACAGATACGCAGTATTTT	CASSFQTSGGTDTQYF	TRBD2	TRBV4-1	TRBJ2-3	-
TGCGCCAGCAGCCAAGATCGGTGGGACTCGAACGAGCAGTACTTC	CASSQDRWDSNEQYF	-	TRBV4-1	TRBJ2-7	-
TGTGCCAGCAGCTCGTCTGCGGGGGGCGGGGCTGAAGCTTTCTTT	CASSSSAGGGAEAFF	-	TRBV7-6	TRBJ1-1	-
TGTGCCAGCAGCGAAGACAGGAACACTGGGGAGCTGTTTTTT	CASSEDRNTGELFF	-	TRBV7-3	TRBJ2-2	-
TGTGCCAGCAGCTTTGGGGGGGGGCCCCAGCATTTT	CASSFGGGPQHF	-	TRBV7-6	TRBJ1-5	few
TGTGCCAGCAGTGCACAGGGGCAAGGCTACACCTTC	CASSAQGQGYTF	TRBD1	TRBV2	TRBJ1-2	-
TGTGCCAGCAGCTCCCAGGGACTGTTTAGCACAGATACGCAGTATTTT	CASSSQGLFSTDTQYF	-	TRBV7-3	TRBJ2-3	-
TGTGCCAGCAGCTTAAACAGGGGCATGAACACTGAAGCTTTCTTT	CASSLNRGMNTEAFF	TRBD1	TRBV7-3	TRBJ1-1	few
TGTGCCAGTAGTATGGGTACAGGGGGCGCCTACGAGCAGTACTTC	CASSMGTGGAYEQYF	TRBD1	TRBV19	TRBJ2-7	few
TGTGCCAGCAGCCAAGAACAACTTACCGAAGGGAGTGAGCAGTTCTTC	CASSQEQLTEGSEQFF	-	TRBV4-2	TRBJ2-1	-
TGTGCCAGCAAAGCAGGGGTCTCGCCCCAGCATTTT	CASKAGVSPQHF	-	TRBV28	TRBJ1-5	-
TGTGCCAGCAGTTACTCGACGGACAGTGAAGCTTTCTTT	CASSYSTDSEAFF	-	TRBV6-5	TRBJ1-1	-
TGCGCCAGCAGCGGGGCGGCTAACGAGCAGTACTTC	CASSGAANEQYF	-	TRBV5-1	TRBJ2-7	-
TGTGCCAGCAGCTTAGAGGGCAGGGTGGCTTTCTTT	CASSLEGRVAFF	-	TRBV7-9	TRBJ1-1	-
TGTGCCTTAGATGATTATGGCTACACCTTC	CALDDYGYTF	-	TRBV30	TRBJ1-2	-
TGTGCCAGCAGCTTCGACAGACCTGGGGCCAACGTCCTGACTTTC	CASSFDRPGANVLTF	-	TRBV5-5	TRBJ2-6	-
TGTGCCAGCAGCTCCAGGGGCGGCGGTAATGAAAAACTGTTTTTT	CASSSRGGGNEKLFF	-	TRBV5-4	TRBJ1-4	few
TGCGCCAGCAGCCAAGATCCCGGCCTCAGGGCTGGAATGCGGCAGACCCAGTACTTC	CASSQDPGLRAGMRQTQYF	-	TRBV4-1	TRBJ2-5	once
TGTGCCAGCAGCGGAGCGTACTATGGCTACACCTTC	CASSGAYYGYTF	-	TRBV7-6	TRBJ1-2	-
TGCGCCAGCAGCCAAGTCAGGGACACACAGACCGGGGAGCTGTTTTTT	CASSQVRDTQTGELFF	-	TRBV4-1	TRBJ2-2	-
TGTGCCAGCACCCCAGCGGGGGGGTCCTACGAGCAGTACTTC	CASTPAGGSYEQYF	TRBD2	TRBV7-9	TRBJ2-7	-
TGTGCCAGCTCAGGGAGCGGGGCCGGTGAAAAACTGTTTTTT	CASSGSGAGEKLFF	-	TRBV18	TRBJ1-4	once
TGTGCCTGGAGTTCCGCCGATATGACAGTTCCTGGGGCCAACGTCCTGACTTTC	CAWSSADMTVPGANVLTF	-	TRBV30	TRBJ2-6	-
TGTGCCAGCAGCGAGGCAGCGTATCAAGAGTCCCAGTACTTC	CASSEAAYQESQYF	-	TRBV9	TRBJ2-5	once
TGTGCCAGCAGCTTTTTAACAGGGGGCGATGGCTACACCTTC	CASSFLTGGDGYTF	TRBD1	TRBV7-9	TRBJ1-2	once
TGTGCCAGCAGCCCGGGTTCCATGAGGGAGCTGTTTTTT	CASSPGSMRELFF	-	TRBV7-2	TRBJ2-2	once
TGCGCCAGCAGCCAGTCGGGGACAGGTTTTATTAGTGATGGCTACACCTTC	CASSQSGTGFISDGYTF	TRBD1	TRBV4-1	TRBJ1-2	-
TGCGCCAGCAGCCGAAGCGAGGACAGGGGTTACGAGCAGTACTTC	CASSRSEDRGYEQYF	TRBD1	TRBV4-3	TRBJ2-7	-